This TCR beta chain was obtained from a study of T-cell memory formation after mild COVID-19. Study-level background: There were largely donor-specific TCR clusters. General study findings and limits: Clones contracting day 15 to 85 were balanced CD4/CD8; later expanders leaned CD4+.

Sample barcodes and UMIs were carried by the TCR alpha and TCR beta cDNA libraries that 5'RACE generated with constant-segment primers. Each CDR3 protein gets one entry after TCRdb re-called the 5' RACE reads with MiXCR. The sample lists about 110,000 distinct CDR3 sequences, roughly 12% occurring once. Note on this clonotype: Its antigen is not known.

With V trimmed by 6 bases and J by 6 bases, 2 bases remained unmatched. CDR3 length equals 12 residues. CDR1 is MNHNS, CDR2 SASEGT, per germline. The clonotype originates from an adult woman who had mild COVID-19 (a few samples of this study predate the infection). Cell type and time point are not known. Sequenced input: PBMCs or a T cell subset sorted from them (not recorded which). The chain joins TRBV6-1 to TRBJ1-2, with 9 bases lining up with TRBD1. CDR3 sequence: CASRQGADGYTF. CDR3 nucleotide sequence: TGTGCCAGCAGACAGGGGGCGGATGGCTACACCTTC.